A single sample gave rise to the 24 T cell receptor beta chains below, sequenced in a study of siplizumab effects on memory and regulatory T cells. Clones were sequenced by immunoSEQ multiplex PCR, and TCRdb holds only the in-frame ones, with some missing. This sample has about 6,500 clones; around 60% occur once, and the top ten carry 14% to 15%. The sequencing input was effector memory CD8+ T cells sorted from blood. Subset noted: unstimulated CD8+ effector memory T cells. The receptors were sampled from a human donor in good health.

The V call is TRBV9, the J call TRBJ2-2; 7 nucleotides align to TRBD1. J was trimmed by 6 bases and V by 1 base; bases with no gene match: 0. Germline-derived CDR1 and CDR2 are SGDLS and YYNGEE. The CDR3 loop spans 13 amino acids. CDR3 region: CASSVTGAGELFF. DNA of the CDR3: TGTGCCAGCAGCGTAACAGGGGCCGGGGAGCTGTTTTTT.

The chain uses TRBV5-6 and TRBJ2-1; 7 nucleotides match TRBD1. There are 19 residues in the CDR3. Germline CDR1 and CDR2: SGHDT and YYEEEE. V trimming: 2 bases; J trimming: 3 bases; junction bases outside the gene matches: 17. The CDR3 DNA reads TGTGCCAGCAGCTTTTATCAAAAGCCCACGGGACAGATCTACAATGAGCAGTTCTTC. Encoded protein: CASSFYQKPTGQIYNEQFF.

The J gene is TRBJ2-7, the V gene TRBV28; tentative D call: TRBD1 (6 bases). Deletions cut 5 bases from V and 2 bases from J, with 13 bases between. Germline V lookup: CDR1 MDHEN, CDR2 SYDVKM. The CDR3 loop spans 14 amino acids. Here the CDR3 DNA reads TGTGCCAGCAGTCTTACAGGGCCCGCCTACGAGCAGTACTTC. This codes for CASSLTGPAYEQYF.

The CDR3 region has the DNA TGTGCCAGCAGCCAAAGCGGCAGGGGACAGGCGAGCTCTGGGGCCAACGTCCTGACTTTC. Encoded protein: CASSQSGRGQASSGANVLTF. This chain links TRBV4-2 with TRBJ2-6; 8 nucleotides match TRBD1. CDR3 length equals 20 residues. Germline V gives CDR1 LGHNA, CDR2 YNFKEQ. V dropped 2 bases and J dropped 0; count of bases not matched to a gene: 12.

This clone is deemed medium-sized. This sequence joins TRBV9 and TRBJ1-2; TRBD1 is a possible D gene (6 bases). Trimming cost V 4 bases and J 2 bases, with 12 bases left between them. Germline lookup yields CDR1 SGDLS and CDR2 YYNGEE. The CDR3 contains 14 residues. For the CDR3, the DNA is TGTGCCAGCAGCATCCAAGGACAGAACTATGGCTACACCTTC. Amino acid sequence: CASSIQGQNYGYTF.

V gene TRBV2 combines with J gene TRBJ2-1; a possible D gene is TRBD1 (6 bases). Trimming cost V 3 bases and J 0 bases, with 6 bases left between them. CDR1 and CDR2 (germline): SNHLY, FYNNEI. CDR3 length: 14 amino acids. Here the CDR3 reads CASSEDSSYNEQFF. The CDR3 bases are TGTGCCAGCAGTGAGGACAGCTCCTACAATGAGCAGTTCTTC. The full variable domain, with the rest looked up from reference TRBV2 and TRBJ2-1, is EPEVTQTPSHQVTQMGQEVILRCVPISNHLYFYWYRQILGQKVEFLVSFYNNEISEKSEIFDDQFSVERPDGSNFTLKIRSTKLEDSAMYFCASSEDSSYNEQFFGPGTRLTVL.

This clone is medium-sized by share. The V and J genes are TRBV6-1 and TRBJ2-1, with D maybe TRBD2 (7 bases). The CDR3 has 14 amino acids. Trimming pared 11 bases from V and 8 bases from J, leaving 22 bases between. Germline-derived CDR1 and CDR2 are MNHNS and SASEGT. CDR3 coding DNA: TGTGCCGGGGGGGGGAACCGGGACACCCATGAGCAGTTCTTC. Its translation is CAGGGNRDTHEQFF.

In its sample, this clone was seen once. The rearrangement uses TRBV4-3 and TRBJ2-2, with 9 bases identical to TRBD2. This CDR3 contains 18 residues. The J segment lost 6 bases and the V segment lost 0 bases, leaving 11 bases of the junction unmatched. Germline V gene data show CDR1 as LGHNA and CDR2 as YSLEER. CDR3 nucleotide sequence: TGCGCCAGCAGCCAAGATGGTTACGGACTAGCGTATCCCGGGGAGCTGTTTTTT. Amino acids: CASSQDGYGLAYPGELFF.

The CDR3 nucleotides are TGTGCCAGCAGTTACCAGGCGGGTAATACGCAGTATTTT. Protein: CASSYQAGNTQYF. The chain uses TRBV6-6 and TRBJ2-3; D is perhaps TRBD2 (5 bases). The ends were cut back, 2 bases at V and 7 bases at J, with 10 bases in the middle. Germline CDR1 reads MNHNY; CDR2 reads SVGAGI (reference sequence). This CDR3 contains 13 residues.

A few counts support this clone. The CDR3 is CASSQEFPGLAGGDIQYF. The CDR3 DNA is TGCGCCAGCAGCCAAGAATTCCCGGGACTAGCGGGGGGGGACATTCAGTACTTC. J is TRBJ2-4 and V is TRBV4-1, with 16 bases aligning to TRBD2. This CDR3 comprises 18 residues. V gave up 0 bases and J gave up 8 bases; unmatched junction bases: 7. CDR1 and CDR2 from the germline V gene are MGHRA and YSYEKL.

The chain uses TRBV7-9 and TRBJ2-3; 9 nucleotides align to TRBD2. The length of the CDR3 is 16 residues. The germline V gene encodes CDR1 SEHNR and CDR2 FQNEAQ (reference sequence). The junction had 12 bases not matched to a gene; V was cut back by 5 bases and J by 6 bases. The CDR3 protein is CASSHPRRGGSDTQYF. As DNA, the CDR3 is TGTGCCAGCAGCCACCCGAGGCGGGGGGGCTCGGATACGCAGTATTTT.

This clone is classed as medium-sized. This chain connects TRBV15 to TRBJ2-5; tentatively, D is TRBD2 (5 bases). Germline lookup yields CDR1 LNHNV and CDR2 YYDKDF (reference sequence). The CDR3 runs 15 residues. The V and J ends lost 6 bases and 5 bases respectively, with 19 bases between them. CDR3 coding DNA: TGTGCCACCAGGCCAGAAGAGGGCCCGTGGGAGACCCAGTACTTC. It specifies CATRPEEGPWETQYF.

This clone was observed a few times. The rearrangement uses TRBV5-1 and TRBJ2-7; D perhaps matches TRBD1 (6 bases). The CDR3 is 15 residues long. The germline CDR1 and CDR2 sequences are SGHRS and YFSETQ. The V end was cut by 2 bases, the J end by 0 bases, with 12 bases between. The CDR3 spells CASSFLSQGSYEQYF. The CDR3 DNA reads TGCGCCAGCAGCTTTCTATCACAGGGCTCCTACGAGCAGTACTTC.

This chain joins TRBV5-6 and TRBJ2-1, with 14 bases aligning to TRBD2. The V and J ends lost 4 bases and 8 bases, in that order; junction bases with no gene match: 5. Germline assignment: CDR1 SGHDT and CDR2 YYEEEE. This CDR3 has 15 amino acids. The CDR3 spells CASSPRLAGGHEQFF. As DNA, the CDR3 is TGTGCCAGCAGCCCTCGACTAGCGGGGGGGCATGAGCAGTTCTTC. The full variable domain, rest sourced from reference TRBV5-6 and TRBJ2-1, is DAGVTQSPTHLIKTRGQQVTLRCSPKSGHDTVSWYQQALGQGPQFIFQYYEEEERQRGNFPDRFSGHQFPNYSSELNVNALLLGDSALYLCASSPRLAGGHEQFFGPGTRLTVL.

A note on this clone: Compared with germline, one end of the junction differs, possibly owing to a read error. The chain has TRBV6-4 and TRBJ2-3, with a possible D match to TRBD1 (6 bases). This CDR3 is built from 15 residues. Germline CDR1 is MRHNA and CDR2 is SNTAGT. This CDR3 is CASSYSTGGPDTQYF. The CDR3 DNA reads as TGTGCCAGCAGTTACTCGACTGGGGGCCCAGATACGCAGTATTTT.

This clone was detected only once. The chain carries TRBV10-1 and TRBJ2-1; 9 positions match TRBD2. V was pared by 5 bases and J by 10 bases, with 6 bases of the junction left unmatched. The germline gives CDR1 WNHNN, CDR2 SYGVQD (reference sequence). This CDR3 has 13 amino acids. DNA for the CDR3: TGCGCCAGCAGTAGCGGGGGGAGTGGCGAGCAGTTCTTC. This gives the protein CASSSGGSGEQFF.

The genes are TRBV2 and TRBJ1-4; no clear D gene. Germline V gene data show CDR1 as SNHLY and CDR2 as FYNNEI. Trimming shortened V by 7 bases and J by 0 bases, and 12 bases separated the two germline ends. The CDR3 loop spans 15 amino acids. CDR3: CASKGRFATNEKLFF. In DNA form, the CDR3 reads TGTGCCAGCAAGGGCAGATTTGCAACTAATGAAAAACTGTTTTTT.

The rearrangement uses TRBV11-3 and TRBJ2-7; D is uncertain. Deletions cut 1 base from V and 2 bases from J, with 9 bases between. This CDR3 region has 14 residues. The germline gives CDR1 SGHNT, CDR2 YENEEA. The CDR3 nucleotides read TGTGCCAGCAGCTTAGGGCAGACTCCCTACGAGCAGTACTTC. It yields the protein CASSLGQTPYEQYF.

This clone was observed a single time. The V gene is TRBV6-4, the J gene TRBJ2-3, with 7 positions matching TRBD2. This CDR3 region has 15 residues. With 0 bases clipped from V and 4 bases from J, the junction kept 4 bases outside the gene matches. Germline CDR1 MRHNA, CDR2 SNTAGT. Written as DNA, the CDR3 is TGTGCCAGCAGTGACTCGGGCGGGGGAGCAGATACGCAGTATTTT. Protein: CASSDSGGGADTQYF.

The J gene is TRBJ2-7, the V gene TRBV4-3; tentatively, D is TRBD1 or TRBD2 (6 bases each). Germline V CDR1 and CDR2: LGHNA, YSLEER. This CDR3 has 15 residues. V lost 0 bases and J 5 bases, leaving 14 bases between the germline ends. This chain's CDR3 is CASSQDPGAGDEQYF. The CDR3 DNA is TGCGCCAGCAGCCAAGATCCGGGGGCAGGTGACGAGCAGTACTTC.

J is TRBJ2-7 and V is TRBV7-7, with D tentatively TRBD2 (6 bases). This CDR3 is built from 14 residues. CDR1 and CDR2 from the germline V gene are SSHAT and FNYEAQ (reference sequence). V was cut by 0 bases and J by 2 bases, with 8 bases left in between. CDR3 DNA: TGTGCCAGCAGCTTAGCGGAGGGAGCCTACGAGCAGTACTTC. It codes for CASSLAEGAYEQYF.

The rearrangement links TRBV9 to TRBJ2-1, with 7 bases fitting TRBD2. The CDR3 sequence is 15 residues long. V lost 0 bases, J lost 5 bases, and 5 bases stayed unmatched. From germline, CDR1 is SGDLS and CDR2 YYNGEE. The CDR3 sequence: CASSVVELANNEQFF. CDR3 in DNA: TGTGCCAGCAGCGTAGTTGAACTAGCGAACAATGAGCAGTTCTTC.

The rearrangement joins TRBV10-3 to TRBJ2-1; possibly TRBD2 for D (6 bases). This CDR3 region has 15 residues. The germline CDR1 and CDR2 sequences are ENHRY and SYGVKD. Trimming shortened V by 0 bases and J by 1 base, and 7 bases separated the two germline ends. CDR3 sequence reads: CAISESGGSYNEQFF. The CDR3 bases are TGTGCCATCAGTGAGTCGGGAGGATCCTACAATGAGCAGTTCTTC.

The chain recombines TRBV4-2 with TRBJ2-1; 11 nucleotides line up with TRBD2. This CDR3 is 16 amino acids long. The trim removed 0 bases at V and 8 bases at J, leaving 6 bases unmatched. The V gene's germline CDR1 is LGHNA and CDR2 YNFKEQ. The CDR3 nucleotides read TGTGCCAGCAGCCAAGAAATAGCGGGGGGGCTCGATGAGCAGTTCTTC. This sequence encodes CASSQEIAGGLDEQFF.